The 19 T cell receptor beta chains below all came from one sample that was sequenced in a study of control samples from healthy donors and cancer patients (dated by TCRdb to about 2020). The library was made by the immunoSEQ multiplex PCR assay. TCRdb obtained this table from immuneACCESS and retained in-frame rearrangements with V and J assigned. These tables miss some clones; where compared with another copy, unresolved V genes account for less than half of the shortfall, and the remainder is unexplained. The sample data list about 86,000 clones, and approximately 93% of these were observed just once. Of the sample, 1.5% is held by the ten largest clones. The sample consisted of blood. These receptors all stem from a woman in her 30s in good health.

The rearrangement uses TRBV7-9 and TRBJ2-7; TRBD1 is a possible D gene (6 bases). The V and J ends lost 4 bases and 4 bases respectively, with 20 bases between them. The CDR3 consists of 16 residues. Germline CDR1 is SEHNR and CDR2 is FQNEAQ (reference sequence). CDR3 sequence reads: CASSSIGTIDAYEQYF. The CDR3 DNA reads as TGTGCCAGCAGCTCAATCGGGACAATTGACGCTTACGAGCAGTACTTC.

This clone has a handful of counts. The V and J genes are TRBV6-1 and TRBJ1-5; D unclear. V was cut by 0 bases and J by 5 bases, with 8 bases left in between. The CDR3 extends over 14 amino acids. Germline CDR1 MNHNS, CDR2 SASEGT. The CDR3 nucleotides read TGTGCCAGCAGTGAAGCTAGTTCTCATCAGCCCCAGCATTTT. Protein product: CASSEASSHQPQHF.

The rearrangement uses TRBV9 and TRBJ2-5; no firm D call. CDR1 and CDR2 from the germline V gene are SGDLS and YYNGEE. The CDR3 has 15 residues. The ends were cut back, 0 bases at V and 0 bases at J, with 9 bases in the middle. The CDR3 sequence is CASSVGGSYQETQYF. CDR3 bases: TGTGCCAGCAGCGTAGGTGGCTCCTACCAAGAGACCCAGTACTTC.

The chain joins TRBV19 to TRBJ2-5; 8 positions match TRBD1. Germline V gene lookup returns CDR1 LNHDA and CDR2 SQIVND (reference sequence). The CDR3 covers 16 residues. J was trimmed by 4 bases and V by 4 bases; bases with no gene match: 11. The CDR3 sequence: CASSTDREDGVETQYF. The CDR3 coding sequence is TGTGCCAGTAGTACGGACAGGGAGGATGGAGTAGAGACCCAGTACTTC.

V and J are TRBV2 and TRBJ1-4; no reliable D call. CDR1 is SNHLY and CDR2 is FYNNEI in the germline V gene. The V end lost 3 bases, the J end lost 8 bases, and 16 bases lay between the germline ends. This CDR3 has 15 residues. CDR3 region: CASSDQAVEWEKLFF. In DNA form, the CDR3 reads TGTGCCAGCAGTGATCAGGCAGTGGAGTGGGAAAAACTGTTTTTT.

The CDR3 DNA is TGTGCCAGCAGTTCTGGGGGGGAGGTGACTGAAGCTTTCTTT. Protein sequence: CASSSGGEVTEAFF. This chain links TRBV28 with TRBJ1-1; TRBD1 might be the D (5 bases). Germline loops: CDR1 MDHEN, CDR2 SYDVKM. The CDR3 sequence is 14 residues long. Between the trimmed V and J ends, which lost 4 bases and 5 bases, there was a span of 14 bases.

V usage is TRBV24-1 and J usage is TRBJ2-2, with TRBD1 as a possible D gene (6 bases). Germline V gene data show CDR1 as KGHDR and CDR2 as SFDVKD. The length of the CDR3 is 19 residues. The V end was cut by 4 bases, the J end by 4 bases, with 24 bases between. For the CDR3, the DNA is TGTGCCACCAGTGACCCAAAACTCAGCCAGGGGAGAATCACCGGGGAGCTGTTTTTT. Amino acid sequence: CATSDPKLSQGRITGELFF.

V usage is TRBV5-1 and J usage is TRBJ2-2, with 7 nucleotides matching TRBD2. The CDR3 runs to 14 residues. The germline V gene encodes CDR1 SGHRS and CDR2 YFSETQ. Unmatched junction bases numbered 5, after V lost 4 bases and J lost 5 bases. CDR3 amino acids: CASSAGVVTGELFF. Here the CDR3 DNA reads TGCGCCAGCAGCGCGGGAGTCGTAACCGGGGAGCTGTTTTTT.

The sample holds one count of this clone. The chain carries TRBV18 and TRBJ1-3; the match to TRBD1 covers 9 bases. CDR1 and CDR2 from the germline V gene are KGHSH and LQKENI. Unmatched junction bases numbered 4, after V lost 3 bases and J lost 7 bases. The CDR3 is 14 residues long. CDR3: CASSPRDRGNTIYF. CDR3 sequence (DNA): TGTGCCAGCTCACCCCGCGACAGGGGGAACACCATATATTTT.

In this sample, this clone turned up once. The chain links TRBV9 to TRBJ2-1, with D tentatively TRBD1 (6 bases). The CDR3 has 14 residues. V was shortened by 0 bases and J by 5 bases, with 9 bases between the two germline ends. Germline V gene data show CDR1 as SGDLS and CDR2 as YYNGEE. CDR3 bases: TGTGCCAGCAGCGTAGGGGGACAAAACAATGAGCAGTTCTTC. Encoded protein: CASSVGGQNNEQFF.

The chain recombines TRBV5-1 with TRBJ2-7; TRBD1 might be the D (6 bases). The CDR3 sequence is 16 residues long. Trimming stripped 0 bases from V and 0 bases from J, with 13 bases between. CDR1 is SGHRS, CDR2 YFSETQ, per germline. Here the CDR3 reads CASSLATGLSSYEQYF. The DNA of the CDR3 is TGCGCCAGCAGCTTGGCGACAGGCCTTTCCTCCTACGAGCAGTACTTC.

The chain carries TRBV11-1 and TRBJ1-5; D is ambiguous. This CDR3 is built from 13 residues. Germline V gene sequence: CDR1 SGHAT, CDR2 FQDESV (reference sequence). Deletions cut 1 base from V and 10 bases from J, with 11 bases between. DNA of the CDR3: TGTGCCAGCAGCTTAGGAGGCGCCTATCCCCAGCATTTT. This sequence encodes CASSLGGAYPQHF.

The chain joins TRBV7-9 to TRBJ1-2; D not resolved. V lost 1 base and J lost 5, with 8 bases in between. CDR1 SEHNR and CDR2 FQNEAQ come from the germline V gene (reference sequence). This CDR3 has 13 amino acids. DNA for the CDR3: TGTGCCAGCAGCTTAGACGGTCTATATGGCTACACCTTC. Its protein is CASSLDGLYGYTF.

The chain carries TRBV6-2 or TRBV6-3 and TRBJ2-2, with D uncertain. Looked up from germline, CDR1 is MNHEY and CDR2 is SVGEGT. The CDR3 contains 14 residues. Trimming removed 4 bases from V and 1 base from J, with 7 bases in between. The CDR3 loop reads CASSSSVNTGELFF. CDR3 nucleotides: TGTGCCAGCAGTTCATCCGTGAACACCGGGGAGCTGTTTTTT.

This chain links TRBV7-9 with TRBJ2-1, with D perhaps TRBD2 (5 bases). Trimming took off 6 bases at V and 1 base at J, with 10 bases between the two ends. The germline V gene encodes CDR1 SEHNR and CDR2 FQNEAQ (reference sequence). This CDR3 has 14 amino acids. The CDR3 loop reads CASSDTSSYNEQFF. The DNA of the CDR3 is TGTGCCAGCAGTGATACTAGTTCCTACAATGAGCAGTTCTTC. The whole variable domain, filled in from reference TRBV7-9 and TRBJ2-1, reads DTGVSQNPRHKITKRGQNVTFRCDPISEHNRLYWYRQTLGQGPEFLTYFQNEAQLEKSRLLSDRFSAERPKGSFSTLEIQRTEQGDSAMYLCASSDTSSYNEQFFGPGTRLTVL.

The V and J genes are TRBV5-6 and TRBJ1-1; D is undetermined. The ends were cut back, 0 bases at V and 11 bases at J, with 17 bases in the middle. CDR1 is SGHDT, CDR2 YYEEEE, per germline. This CDR3 spans 14 amino acids. CDR3 protein: CASSLAAAKKLAFF. The DNA of the CDR3 is TGTGCCAGCAGCTTGGCGGCAGCCAAGAAGTTGGCTTTCTTT.

The V gene is TRBV4-1, the J gene TRBJ2-3; D is perhaps TRBD2 (6 bases). Between the trimmed V and J ends, which lost 1 base and 2 bases, there was a span of 7 bases. Germline CDR1 reads MGHRA; CDR2 reads YSYEKL. The CDR3 totals 14 residues. The CDR3 reads CASSQAGDTDTQYF. The DNA of the CDR3 is TGCGCCAGCAGCCAAGCGGGGGACACAGATACGCAGTATTTT.

This rearrangement joins TRBV24-1 to TRBJ2-5, with a weak D call TRBD1 (6 bases). V dropped 10 bases and J dropped 5 bases, with 19 bases sitting between them. The CDR3 spans 14 residues. Germline values: CDR1 KGHDR, CDR2 SFDVKD. CDR3 protein: CATTTARGWETQYF. In DNA, the CDR3 is TGTGCCACTACCACGGCCAGGGGCTGGGAGACCCAGTACTTC.

In its sample, this clone was seen once. The V and J genes are TRBV2 and TRBJ2-7; TRBD1 matches 9 bases. The CDR3 covers 15 residues. The V gene's germline CDR1 is SNHLY and CDR2 FYNNEI. J was trimmed by 5 bases and V by 5 bases; bases with no gene match: 10. The CDR3 sequence is CASSQTRDRVDEQYF. CDR3 DNA sequence: TGTGCCAGCAGTCAGACCCGGGACAGGGTGGACGAGCAGTACTTC.